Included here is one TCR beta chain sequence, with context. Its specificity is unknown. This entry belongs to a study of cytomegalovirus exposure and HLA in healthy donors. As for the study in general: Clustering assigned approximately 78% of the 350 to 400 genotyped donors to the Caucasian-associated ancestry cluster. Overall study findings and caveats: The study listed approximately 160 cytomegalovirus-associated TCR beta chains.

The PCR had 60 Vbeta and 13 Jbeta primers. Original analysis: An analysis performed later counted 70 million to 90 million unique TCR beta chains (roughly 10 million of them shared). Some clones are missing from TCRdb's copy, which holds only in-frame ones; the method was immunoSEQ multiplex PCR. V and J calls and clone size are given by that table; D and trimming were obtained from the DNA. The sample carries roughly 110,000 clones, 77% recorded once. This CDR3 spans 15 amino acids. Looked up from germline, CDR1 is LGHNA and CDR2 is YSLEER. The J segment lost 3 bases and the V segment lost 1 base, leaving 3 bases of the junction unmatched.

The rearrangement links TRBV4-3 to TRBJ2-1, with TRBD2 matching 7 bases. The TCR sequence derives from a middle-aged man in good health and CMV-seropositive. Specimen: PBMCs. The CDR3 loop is CASSQGRGDYNEQFF. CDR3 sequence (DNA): TGCGCCAGCAGCCAAGGCCGGGGGGACTACAATGAGCAGTTCTTC.